The 31 T cell receptor beta chains reported below all come from one sample, sequenced in a study of T cells in Graves' hyperthyroidism and ophthalmopathy. The CDR3 regions of TCR beta were amplified from RNA transcripts. HTBI primers were employed in a first-round RT-PCR of the TCR CDR3. TCRdb reanalysed the multiplex PCR reads using MiXCR and keeps one entry per CDR3 protein. The sample carries 500,000 to 600,000 distinct CDR3 sequences, 16% recorded once. The sample taken for sequencing was blood. Receptors were obtained from a woman aged 18-29 years with Graves' hyperthyroidism.

This clonotype was observed at least ten times. V is TRBV30 and J is TRBJ1-1; D is ambiguous. Germline CDR1 GTSNPN, CDR2 SVGIG (reference sequence). This CDR3 is 13 amino acids long. The V and J ends lost 4 bases and 0 bases respectively, with 9 bases between them. The CDR3 DNA reads as TGTGCCTGGAAAGAAGGCATGAACACTGAAGCTTTCTTT. The encoded protein is CAWKEGMNTEAFF.

This clonotype was recorded at least ten times. The CDR3 region is CASSPRQTNSPLHF. Here the CDR3 DNA reads TGTGCCAGCAGCCCCCGACAGACCAATTCACCCCTCCACTTT. This chain joins TRBV11-2 and TRBJ1-6, with a tentative D call TRBD1 (5 bases). Germline CDR1 reads SGHAT; CDR2 reads FQNNGV. V was shortened by 5 bases and J by 7 bases, with 12 bases between the two germline ends. CDR3 length: 14 amino acids.

This rearrangement joins TRBV29-1 to TRBJ2-7; tentatively, D is TRBD2 (5 bases). CDR3 length: 11 amino acids. The V gene lost 4 bases and the J gene lost 1 base, with 5 bases spanning the gap. Germline V gene lookup returns CDR1 SQVTM and CDR2 ANQGSEA. For the CDR3, the DNA is TGCAGCGTTGGAGGGTCCTACGAGCAGTACTTC. Translating gives CSVGGSYEQYF.

The chain carries TRBV9 and TRBJ1-2; D is undetermined. In germline, CDR1 is SGDLS, CDR2 YYNGEE. V lost 0 bases and J lost 6, with 12 bases in between. CDR3 length: 14 residues. CDR3 in DNA: TGTGCCAGCAGCGTAGACGGGCGAACGGATGGCTACACCTTC. This gives the protein CASSVDGRTDGYTF. The whole variable domain, remainder taken from reference TRBV9 and TRBJ1-2, is DSGVTQTPKHLITATGQRVTLRCSPRSGDLSVYWYQQSLDQGLQFLIQYYNGEERAKGNILERFSAQQFPDLHSELNLSSLELGDSALYFCASSVDGRTDGYTFGSGTRLTVV.

In DNA form, the CDR3 reads TGTGCCAGCAGCTTTGCTGGACTAGCGAAAAAACAAGAGACCCAGTACTTC. Its translation is CASSFAGLAKKQETQYF. V gene TRBV7-8 combines with J gene TRBJ2-5; 9 bases are shared with TRBD2. Germline assignment: CDR1 SGHVS and CDR2 FQNEAQ. Unmatched junction bases numbered 10, after V lost 3 bases and J lost 2 bases. The CDR3 contains 17 residues.

This chain joins TRBV9 and TRBJ2-1; D remains unclear. The CDR3 is 13 residues long. Trimming pared 0 bases from V and 5 bases from J, leaving 6 bases between. CDR1 and CDR2 (germline): SGDLS, YYNGEE. CDR3 nucleotides: TGTGCCAGCAGCGTAGATGCGCACAATGAGCAGTTCTTC. Translating it yields CASSVDAHNEQFF.

There are many counts of this clonotype. The V call is TRBV12-5, the J call TRBJ1-6; tentative D call: TRBD1 (5 bases). Trimming took off 4 bases at V and 5 bases at J, with 24 bases between the two ends. There are 19 residues in the CDR3. Germline V gene data show CDR1 as LGHNT and CDR2 as FRNRAP. DNA for the CDR3: TGTGCTAGTGGTTCCCCGAGGTGGCCTAAAGGGGCCCATAATTCACCCCTCCACTTT. Translated, it gives CASGSPRWPKGAHNSPLHF.

This clonotype was seen ten or more times. The chain carries TRBV20-1 and TRBJ1-5, with D unresolved. Germline CDR1 DFQATT, CDR2 SNEGSKA (reference sequence). CDR3 size: 14 residues. V lost 4 bases to trimming and J lost 2 bases, with 12 bases between them. The CDR3 DNA reads TGCAGTGCTACAGTTGGACGGGGCAATCAGCCCCAGCATTTT. This sequence encodes CSATVGRGNQPQHF.

The rearrangement joins TRBV12-5 to TRBJ1-5; 7 positions match TRBD1. V gave up 1 base and J gave up 7 bases; unmatched junction bases: 7. This CDR3 contains 15 residues. Germline V gives CDR1 LGHNT, CDR2 FRNRAP. CDR3 in amino acids: CASGLGSDRVQPQHF. Written as DNA, the CDR3 is TGTGCTAGTGGTTTGGGTAGCGACAGGGTACAGCCCCAGCATTTT.

Remarks on this clonotype: A much larger clone lies a single base off, so this may be a read error. CDR3 residues: CASSRIQAEKLLF. DNA of the CDR3: TGTGCCAGCAGCCGGATCCAGGCTGAAAAACTGCTTTTT. The gene calls are TRBV6-4 and TRBJ1-4; D gene unclear. The V gene's germline CDR1 is MRHNA and CDR2 SNTAGT. This CDR3 is built from 13 residues.

In this sample, this clonotype turned up many times. V usage is TRBV20-1 and J usage is TRBJ2-5, with 7 nucleotides matching TRBD2. CDR1 and CDR2 (germline): DFQATT, SNEGSKA (reference sequence). The CDR3 is 14 amino acids. After removal of 6 bases from V and 4 bases from J, the junction contained 11 bases not matched to a gene. CDR3 DNA sequence: TGCAGTGCACCCGGGACTACAGAGAGAGAGACCCAGTACTTC. Amino acids: CSAPGTTERETQYF.

This sequence joins TRBV19 and TRBJ1-1; D remains ambiguous. The germline V gene has CDR1 LNHDA and CDR2 SQIVND (reference sequence). Trimming removed 1 base from V and 1 base from J, with 10 bases in between. This CDR3 has 15 residues. This CDR3 is CASSIGREANTEAFF. The CDR3 coding sequence is TGTGCCAGTAGTATAGGTAGGGAGGCGAACACTGAAGCTTTCTTT.

This clonotype was counted many times. V gene TRBV28 combines with J gene TRBJ1-2; D is perhaps TRBD1 (6 bases). The CDR3 loop spans 14 amino acids. Between the trimmed V and J ends, which lost 6 bases and 4 bases, there was a span of 15 bases. Germline-derived CDR1 and CDR2 are MDHEN and SYDVKM. Here the CDR3 reads CASRNSGQSYGYTF. CDR3 in DNA: TGTGCCAGCAGAAATTCAGGACAGTCCTATGGCTACACCTTC.

V usage is TRBV20-1 and J usage is TRBJ2-5, with 9 bases that match TRBD2. CDR3 length: 16 amino acids. The J segment lost 5 bases and the V segment lost 8 bases, leaving 18 bases of the junction unmatched. Germline CDR1 reads DFQATT; CDR2 reads SNEGSKA (reference sequence). DNA for the CDR3: TGCAGTCCAAGAAGGGGAGGCGGGGGGGCCGTGGAGACCCAGTACTTC. It translates to CSPRRGGGGAVETQYF.

This clonotype was detected many times. This CDR3 reads CASSQGDRGRSDTQYF. CDR3 sequence (DNA): TGTGCCAGCAGCCAGGGGGACAGGGGGCGCTCAGATACGCAGTATTTT. The V and J genes are TRBV7-2 and TRBJ2-3; 12 nucleotides line up with TRBD1. The CDR3 totals 16 residues. Germline loops: CDR1 SGHTA, CDR2 FQGNSA. J lost 4 bases, V lost 5 bases, and 7 bases had no gene match. Complete variable domain (other parts from reference TRBV7-2 and TRBJ2-3): GAGVSQSPSNKVTEKGKDVELRCDPISGHTALYWYRQSLGQGLEFLIYFQGNSAPDKSGLPSDRFSAERTGGSVSTLTIQRTQQEDSAVYLCASSQGDRGRSDTQYFGPGTRLTVL.

This clonotype was recorded a few times. This rearrangement joins TRBV6-1 to TRBJ1-5; D may be TRBD1 (6 bases). Germline-derived CDR1 and CDR2 are MNHNS and SASEGT. This CDR3 comprises 13 residues. V was pared by 7 bases and J by 4 bases, with 11 bases between. Written as DNA, the CDR3 is TGTGCCAGCAATACACAGGGAAATCAGCCCCAGCATTTT. Translated, it gives CASNTQGNQPQHF.

In this sample, this clonotype turned up many times. The chain carries TRBV7-9 and TRBJ2-7, with D hard to call. The CDR3 covers 14 residues. Germline V gene lookup returns CDR1 SEHNR and CDR2 FQNEAQ (reference sequence). Trimming shortened V by 1 base and J by 2 bases, and 9 bases separated the two germline ends. The CDR3, as DNA: TGTGCCAGCAGCTTAGGGCAGACGACCTACGAGCAGTACTTC. Its translation: CASSLGQTTYEQYF.

This clonotype was seen a handful of times. The gene calls are TRBV20-1 and TRBJ2-7; 9 bases align to TRBD2. Germline-derived CDR1 and CDR2 are DFQATT and SNEGSKA (reference sequence). V was clipped by 3 bases and J by 3 bases; unmatched bases: 6. The CDR3 extends over 14 amino acids. This CDR3 is CSASPPAGGYEQYF. DNA for the CDR3: TGCAGTGCTAGTCCCCCAGCGGGAGGCTACGAGCAGTACTTC.

This clonotype was found many times. For the CDR3, the DNA is TGTGCCAGCAGACGCGGGGACAGGGGAGGGGGTTACAATGAGCAGTTCTTC. As protein: CASRRGDRGGGYNEQFF. The chain has TRBV6-2 or TRBV6-3 and TRBJ2-1, with 10 bases lining up with TRBD1. V shed 6 bases, J shed 4 bases, and the junction held 12 bases outside the gene matches. The germline V gene encodes CDR1 MNHEY and CDR2 SVGEGT. This CDR3 comprises 17 residues.

The J gene is TRBJ1-6, the V gene TRBV2, with D possibly matching TRBD1 (6 bases). V was trimmed by 6 bases and J by 14 bases, leaving 23 bases between them. Germline values: CDR1 SNHLY, CDR2 FYNNEI. This CDR3 contains 15 residues. The CDR3, as DNA: TGTGCCAGCAGGGCGCAGGGGACGTATTCGTTCTCCCTCCACTTT. Translated, it gives CASRAQGTYSFSLHF.

Worth noting for this clonotype: The junction and the germline gene differ at one end; a read error may be behind it. The rearrangement links TRBV4-1 to TRBJ1-5; 7 nucleotides match TRBD1. Germline CDR1 reads MGHRA; CDR2 reads YSYEKL. The CDR3 is 17 residues long. CDR3 in amino acids: CVSSQAPRGRRNQPQHF. Written as DNA, the CDR3 is TGCGTCAGCAGCCAAGCCCCCAGGGGGAGACGCAATCAGCCCCAGCATTTT.

This clonotype was seen only a few times. Without the conserved terminal phenylalanine or tryptophan, this CDR3 likely stems from a read error. This rearrangement joins TRBV6-2 or TRBV6-3 to TRBJ1-6; D call uncertain. This CDR3 is built from 15 residues. The V end was cut by 0 bases, the J end by 7 bases, with 10 bases between. CDR1 and CDR2 from the germline V gene are MNHEY and SVGEGT. Written as DNA, the CDR3 is TGTGCCAGCAGTTACTCAGGGAGTGGAAATTCACCCCTCCACCTT. It specifies CASSYSGSGNSPLHL.

This clonotype was detected ten times or more. V is TRBV29-1 and J is TRBJ2-3, with 7 bases matching TRBD2. From germline, CDR1 is SQVTM and CDR2 ANQGSEA. With 3 bases clipped from V and 6 bases from J, the junction kept 15 bases outside the gene matches. CDR3 length: 16 residues. Here the CDR3 DNA reads TGCAGCGTTGACCCCGCTAGCGGAAGCGGCGCGGATACGCAGTATTTT. This sequence encodes CSVDPASGSGADTQYF.

This clonotype came up many times. The V gene is TRBV27, the J gene TRBJ2-3, with D perhaps TRBD1 (5 bases). Germline V gene data show CDR1 as MNHEY and CDR2 as SMNVEV (reference sequence). V was trimmed by 4 bases and J by 3 bases, leaving 14 bases between them. This CDR3 region has 15 residues. The CDR3 reads CASSSTPSGTDTQYF. For the CDR3, the DNA is TGTGCCAGCAGTTCCACCCCCTCAGGGACAGATACGCAGTATTTT.

This clonotype was picked up many times. This sequence joins TRBV4-3 and TRBJ2-2, with 7 bases aligning to TRBD1. CDR3 length: 15 residues. The V segment lost 5 bases and the J segment 4 bases; nucleotides outside the gene matches: 7. Germline V gene lookup returns CDR1 LGHNA and CDR2 YSLEER. The DNA of the CDR3 is TGCGCCAGCAGCTACGGGACAGATGGCACCGGGGAGCTGTTTTTT. Translation gives CASSYGTDGTGELFF.

In its sample, this clonotype was seen many times. The chain uses TRBV20-1 and TRBJ1-2, with D hard to call. V lost 3 bases, J lost 4 bases, and 15 bases lay in between. The germline V gene has CDR1 DFQATT and CDR2 SNEGSKA (reference sequence). CDR3 length equals 14 residues. CDR3 residues: CSASYTAPVYGYTF. Written as DNA, the CDR3 is TGCAGTGCTAGTTACACGGCTCCTGTCTATGGCTACACCTTC.

The chain has TRBV24-1 and TRBJ2-3; 8 bases line up with TRBD2. The CDR3 sequence is 14 residues long. Germline assignment: CDR1 KGHDR and CDR2 SFDVKD. V gave up 7 bases and J gave up 7 bases; unmatched junction bases: 9. The CDR3 nucleotides read TGTGCCACCAGCCCGGCGGGAGGACACTATACGCAGTATTTT. Translation gives CATSPAGGHYTQYF.

This clonotype was counted between two and nine times. The rearrangement uses TRBV10-2 and TRBJ2-3; D is perhaps TRBD2 (6 bases). The CDR3 is 15 residues long. Germline V lookup: CDR1 WSHSY, CDR2 SAAADI. Trimming took 3 bases from V and 4 from J, leaving 14 bases between them. The CDR3 protein is CASSDVRGGSDTQYF. The CDR3 DNA reads as TGCGCCAGCAGTGATGTGCGGGGAGGTTCAGATACGCAGTATTTT.

Of note for this clonotype: A single base separates this from a much larger clone, so it may be a read error. The chain uses TRBV6-1 and TRBJ2-3; D unresolved. This CDR3 is 13 amino acids long. Germline CDR1 MNHNS, CDR2 SASEGT. CDR3 in amino acids: CASGDTLRDAQYF. DNA for the CDR3: TGTGCCAGCGGAGACACCCTTCGAGATGCGCAGTATTTT.

This clonotype was counted between two and nine times. The rearrangement uses TRBV5-6 and TRBJ2-5; 10 bases are a match to TRBD2. V gave up 4 bases and J gave up 1 base; unmatched junction bases: 7. Germline lookup yields CDR1 SGHDT and CDR2 YYEEEE. The CDR3 is made up of 16 amino acids. Here the CDR3 DNA reads TGTGCCAGCAGCACCGGACTAGCGGCCATCCAAGAGACCCAGTACTTC. It is translated as CASSTGLAAIQETQYF.

This clonotype showed up just a few times. The DNA of the CDR3 is TGTGCCAGCAGCCCCGGGGGCAGGCGCCTGGTGGGTGGCTACACCTTC. It specifies CASSPGGRRLVGGYTF. The chain carries TRBV11-2 and TRBJ1-2; possible D gene TRBD1, 6 bases. CDR1 is SGHAT and CDR2 is FQNNGV in the germline V gene. The germline V and J ends were trimmed by 5 bases and 7 bases, with 23 bases remaining between them. The CDR3 runs 16 residues.